This TCR beta chain was captured in a study of T cell repertoires in aging, cancer and after chemotherapy. Study observations and caveats: Immunological memory after chemotherapy cannot be judged from the repertoire data.

Peripheral blood genomic DNA, not sorted cells or RNA, was the template. Points on this clonotype: Its antigen is currently unknown.

Rearranged V-D-J TRB sequences were amplified with a mixed TRB-A/B primer pool. One entry per CDR3 protein, called by TCRdb with MiXCR from the multiplex PCR reads. The sample lists 6,500 to 7,500 distinct CDR3 sequences, about 50% occurring once. V lost 4 bases and J lost 5, with 26 bases in between. The CDR3 is made up of 18 amino acids. The sample was blood. The receptor was isolated from a human donor with a solid tumor. This chain uses TRBV12-3 or TRBV12-4 with TRBJ1-2; tentative D call: TRBD1 (6 bases). CDR3 DNA: TGTGCCAGCAGTTCGAACCTTAACAGGGTATGGGCCAGTTATGGCTACACCTTC. Its protein product is CASSSNLNRVWASYGYTF.